These T cell receptor beta chains were read from a single sample in a study of T-cell reconstitution after alpha-beta-depleted transplantation in children. TCRdb redid the calling of the PCR reads with MiXCR, one entry per CDR3 protein. The sample lists about 980,000 distinct CDR3 sequences; around 30% were seen once. Here the sequenced sample was PBMCs, mostly from graft donor cells, taken 360 days after TCRalphabeta/CD19-depleted stem cell transplant. These receptors came from a boy under two years old who had a stem cell transplant for SCID, so the T cells may come from the graft donor. The CDR3 runs from the conserved cysteine through the conserved F or W. Fields, in order: V gene, D gene, clone size, J gene, CDR3 length, CDR3 DNA, CDR3 protein. A D gene is named only where the DNA matches it firmly. Clone size is stated in some rows and not others, as once, few, many or a class when expanded.

V gene: TRBV6-2/TRBV6-3
D gene: TRBD1
clone size: few
J gene: TRBJ1-5
CDR3 length: 15
CDR3 DNA: TGTGCCAGTACGATGGGACAGAATACAGGTCAGCCCCAGCATTTT
CDR3 protein: CASTMGQNTGQPQHF

V gene: TRBV9
D gene: -
clone size: -
J gene: TRBJ2-2
CDR3 length: 14
CDR3 DNA: TGTGCCAGCAGCGCCGGTCCGAACACCGGGGAGCTGTTTTTT
CDR3 protein: CASSAGPNTGELFF

V gene: TRBV7-2
D gene: -
clone size: few
J gene: TRBJ2-1
CDR3 length: 16
CDR3 DNA: TGTGCCAGCAGCTTAAGTGGGGTGCGGACCTACAATGAGCAGTTCTTC
CDR3 protein: CASSLSGVRTYNEQFF

V gene: TRBV5-1
D gene: TRBD2
clone size: -
J gene: TRBJ2-5
CDR3 length: 17
CDR3 DNA: TGCGCCAGCAGCTTGGGCCTAGCGGGGGGGCGGCAAGAGACCCAGTACTTC
CDR3 protein: CASSLGLAGGRQETQYF

V gene: TRBV27
D gene: -
clone size: -
J gene: TRBJ2-5
CDR3 length: 13
CDR3 DNA: TGTGCCAGCACCGATTCATACGGACAGCCCCCGTACTTC
CDR3 protein: CASTDSYGQPPYF

V gene: TRBV12-3/TRBV12-4
D gene: TRBD1
clone size: few
J gene: TRBJ1-5
CDR3 length: 15
CDR3 DNA: TGTGCCAGCAGTCCCGGGGACAGCCACAATCAGCCCCAGCATTTT
CDR3 protein: CASSPGDSHNQPQHF

V gene: TRBV12-3/TRBV12-4
D gene: TRBD2
clone size: many
J gene: TRBJ2-5
CDR3 length: 15
CDR3 DNA: TGTGCCAGCAGTTTGGCCAGCGGGGGGAAAGAGACCCAGTACTTC
CDR3 protein: CASSLASGGKETQYF

V gene: TRBV7-8
D gene: TRBD1
clone size: few
J gene: TRBJ2-2
CDR3 length: 15
CDR3 DNA: TGTGCCAGCAGCTCGACAGGGTCCCCAGGCGGGGAGCTGTTTTTT
CDR3 protein: CASSSTGSPGGELFF

V gene: TRBV7-3
D gene: -
clone size: -
J gene: TRBJ2-1
CDR3 length: 13
CDR3 DNA: TGTGCCAGCAGCCAAATAAACTACAATGAGCAGTTCTTC
CDR3 protein: CASSQINYNEQFF

V gene: TRBV28
D gene: TRBD1
clone size: -
J gene: TRBJ2-3
CDR3 length: 14
CDR3 DNA: TGTGCCAGCAGTAGACAGGGGGTGTCAGATACGCAGTATTTT
CDR3 protein: CASSRQGVSDTQYF

V gene: TRBV20-1
D gene: -
clone size: -
J gene: TRBJ2-1
CDR3 length: 12
CDR3 DNA: TGCAGTTCGAGGGGCCGCCGTCATGAGCAGTTCTTC
CDR3 protein: CSSRGRRHEQFF

V gene: TRBV7-8
D gene: -
clone size: few
J gene: TRBJ1-5
CDR3 length: 13
CDR3 DNA: TGTGCCAGCAGCTTACGGGAGTATCAGCCCCAGCATTTT
CDR3 protein: CASSLREYQPQHF

V gene: TRBV6-1
D gene: TRBD2
clone size: -
J gene: TRBJ2-1
CDR3 length: 15
CDR3 DNA: TGTGCCAGCAGCCAGAGCGGGGGGTACAACAATGAGCAGTTCTTC
CDR3 protein: CASSQSGGYNNEQFF

V gene: TRBV12-3/TRBV12-4
D gene: -
clone size: -
J gene: TRBJ1-3
CDR3 length: 16
CDR3 DNA: TGTGCCAGCAGTTTTTTCGTGGGGGGAACTGGAAACACCATATATTTT
CDR3 protein: CASSFFVGGTGNTIYF

V gene: TRBV7-9
D gene: -
clone size: -
J gene: TRBJ2-7
CDR3 length: 13
CDR3 DNA: TGTGCCAGCAGGGGCTCGTCCCTCTACGAGCAGTACTTC
CDR3 protein: CASRGSSLYEQYF

V gene: TRBV20-1
D gene: TRBD2
clone size: -
J gene: TRBJ2-3
CDR3 length: 15
CDR3 DNA: TGCAGTGCTACCCTAGCGGGGGTAAGCACAGATACGCAGTATTTT
CDR3 protein: CSATLAGVSTDTQYF

V gene: TRBV6-1
D gene: TRBD1
clone size: -
J gene: TRBJ2-7
CDR3 length: 14
CDR3 DNA: TGTGCCAGCACCCGACAGGGGAGCTCCTACGAGCAGTACTTC
CDR3 protein: CASTRQGSSYEQYF

V gene: TRBV19
D gene: TRBD1
clone size: few
J gene: TRBJ1-1
CDR3 length: 16
CDR3 DNA: TGTGCCAGTAGTCCCACGACGGACAGGGGTGACACTGAAGCTTTCTTT
CDR3 protein: CASSPTTDRGDTEAFF

V gene: TRBV7-6
D gene: -
clone size: many
J gene: TRBJ1-2
CDR3 length: 13
CDR3 DNA: TGTGCCAGCAGCTTAGGGCCGCGCTATGGCTACACCTTC
CDR3 protein: CASSLGPRYGYTF

V gene: TRBV20-1
D gene: TRBD2
clone size: few
J gene: TRBJ2-1
CDR3 length: 16
CDR3 DNA: TGCAGTGCTAGTTCGCTAGCGGGGGTTGGGTTCCGGGAGCAGTTCTTC
CDR3 protein: CSASSLAGVGFREQFF

V gene: TRBV2
D gene: -
clone size: -
J gene: TRBJ2-2
CDR3 length: 13
CDR3 DNA: TGTGCCAGCCGGAACGCGAACACCGGGGAGCTGTTTTTT
CDR3 protein: CASRNANTGELFF

V gene: TRBV5-6
D gene: -
clone size: few
J gene: TRBJ2-1
CDR3 length: 15
CDR3 DNA: TGTGCCAGCAGCCCCCCCGACAGGCGTAGGAATGAGCAGTTCTTC
CDR3 protein: CASSPPDRRRNEQFF

V gene: TRBV10-3
D gene: -
clone size: few
J gene: TRBJ1-1
CDR3 length: 14
CDR3 DNA: TGTGCCATCAGTGAAATGGGGGGGAACACTGAAGCTTTCTTT
CDR3 protein: CAISEMGGNTEAFF

V gene: TRBV15
D gene: -
clone size: -
J gene: TRBJ1-1
CDR3 length: 13
CDR3 DNA: TGTGCCACCAGCAGAGATTCAGGCACCGGAGCTTTCTTT
CDR3 protein: CATSRDSGTGAFF

V gene: TRBV28
D gene: -
clone size: few
J gene: TRBJ2-5
CDR3 length: 15
CDR3 DNA: TGTGCCAGCAGTATGGGGACGGCTCCTGAAGAGACCCAGTACTTC
CDR3 protein: CASSMGTAPEETQYF

V gene: TRBV20-1
D gene: TRBD2
clone size: -
J gene: TRBJ2-5
CDR3 length: 15
CDR3 DNA: TGCAGTGTTACACCGGCTAGCGGGGGGGTTGAGACCCAGTACTTC
CDR3 protein: CSVTPASGGVETQYF

V gene: TRBV20-1
D gene: -
clone size: few
J gene: TRBJ2-1
CDR3 length: 14
CDR3 DNA: TGCAGTGCTAGGTGGGGGGTCGGTTACAATGAGCAGTTCTTC
CDR3 protein: CSARWGVGYNEQFF

V gene: TRBV7-8
D gene: -
clone size: -
J gene: TRBJ2-7
CDR3 length: 16
CDR3 DNA: TGTGCCAGCAGCCGCGTTGGTGGGGCAGCCCTCTACGAGCAGTACTTC
CDR3 protein: CASSRVGGAALYEQYF

V gene: TRBV9
D gene: TRBD2
clone size: -
J gene: TRBJ2-1
CDR3 length: 16
CDR3 DNA: TGTGCCAGCAGCGTAGATCTGGCGGGGGGCTACAATGAGCAGTTCTTC
CDR3 protein: CASSVDLAGGYNEQFF

V gene: TRBV6-1
D gene: TRBD2
clone size: -
J gene: TRBJ2-6
CDR3 length: 17
CDR3 DNA: TGTGCCAGCAGCCGACTAGCGGGAGACTCTGGGGCCAACGTCCTGACTTTC
CDR3 protein: CASSRLAGDSGANVLTF

V gene: TRBV13
D gene: TRBD2
clone size: few
J gene: TRBJ2-7
CDR3 length: 17
CDR3 DNA: TGTGCCAGCAGCTTTTTGCCTAGCGGGGGCCAGCCCTACGAGCAGTACTTC
CDR3 protein: CASSFLPSGGQPYEQYF

V gene: TRBV20-1
D gene: -
clone size: few
J gene: TRBJ2-1
CDR3 length: 12
CDR3 DNA: TGCAGTGCTAGGATAAGGTACAATGAGCAGTTCTTC
CDR3 protein: CSARIRYNEQFF

V gene: TRBV7-9
D gene: -
clone size: few
J gene: TRBJ2-1
CDR3 length: 15
CDR3 DNA: TGTGCCAGCAGAGGGGGGGGCCCATCCTACAATGAGCAGTTCTTC
CDR3 protein: CASRGGGPSYNEQFF

V gene: TRBV4-3
D gene: -
clone size: few
J gene: TRBJ1-4
CDR3 length: 15
CDR3 DNA: TGCGCCAGCAGCGGAAGGGACGGATTTAATGAAAAACTGTTTTTT
CDR3 protein: CASSGRDGFNEKLFF

V gene: TRBV7-2
D gene: -
clone size: -
J gene: TRBJ2-5
CDR3 length: 15
CDR3 DNA: TGTGCCAGCAGCTTAGCTTCGGCAGTTTGGGAGACCCAGTACTTC
CDR3 protein: CASSLASAVWETQYF

V gene: TRBV15
D gene: -
clone size: few
J gene: TRBJ2-2
CDR3 length: 16
CDR3 DNA: TGTGCCACCAGCAGGGCGGGGGCCAAGAACACCGGGGAGCTGTTTTTT
CDR3 protein: CATSRAGAKNTGELFF

V gene: TRBV2
D gene: -
clone size: few
J gene: TRBJ2-3
CDR3 length: 16
CDR3 DNA: TGTGCCAGCACCTATCGAGGGGGTGGCGGCACAGATACGCAGTATTTT
CDR3 protein: CASTYRGGGGTDTQYF

V gene: TRBV7-2
D gene: -
clone size: -
J gene: TRBJ2-7
CDR3 length: 14
CDR3 DNA: TGTGCCAGCAGCTTAGAATGGGGGTTTCGCGAGCAGTACTTC
CDR3 protein: CASSLEWGFREQYF

V gene: TRBV13
D gene: -
clone size: few
J gene: TRBJ2-4
CDR3 length: 15
CDR3 DNA: TGTGCCAGCAGCTTAATTGGGGGGGCCAAAAACATTCAGTACTTC
CDR3 protein: CASSLIGGAKNIQYF

V gene: TRBV4-1
D gene: -
clone size: few
J gene: TRBJ2-5
CDR3 length: 15
CDR3 DNA: TGCGCCAGCAGCCAAGATCAGCGGACAGAAGAGACCCAGTACTTC
CDR3 protein: CASSQDQRTEETQYF

V gene: TRBV2
D gene: TRBD1
clone size: many
J gene: TRBJ2-5
CDR3 length: 14
CDR3 DNA: TGTGCCAGCAGCCCGACAGGGGTCAAAGAGACCCAGTACTTC
CDR3 protein: CASSPTGVKETQYF

V gene: TRBV7-9
D gene: TRBD1
clone size: -
J gene: TRBJ2-2
CDR3 length: 16
CDR3 DNA: TGTGCCAGCAGCCCTCGGACAGGGGAGATTGCCGGGGAGCTGTTTTTT
CDR3 protein: CASSPRTGEIAGELFF

V gene: TRBV7-3
D gene: -
clone size: -
J gene: TRBJ2-3
CDR3 length: 18
CDR3 DNA: TGTGCCAGCAGCTTAATAGGTTGGGGGGAGAAAGGGGCCATTACGCAGTATTTT
CDR3 protein: CASSLIGWGEKGAITQYF

V gene: TRBV7-9
D gene: -
clone size: few
J gene: TRBJ2-2
CDR3 length: 16
CDR3 DNA: TGTGCCAGCAGCTTCACGAGGGGCGTGAACACCGGGGAGCTGTTTTTT
CDR3 protein: CASSFTRGVNTGELFF

V gene: TRBV11-2
D gene: -
clone size: -
J gene: TRBJ1-1
CDR3 length: 14
CDR3 DNA: TGTGCCAGCAGCACGCTTGGGGTCAACACTGAAGCTTTCTTT
CDR3 protein: CASSTLGVNTEAFF

V gene: TRBV12-3/TRBV12-4
D gene: -
clone size: -
J gene: TRBJ2-1
CDR3 length: 16
CDR3 DNA: TGTGCCAGCAGTTTCTCTTGGATAGATAGTTACAATGAGCAGTTCTTC
CDR3 protein: CASSFSWIDSYNEQFF

V gene: TRBV10-2
D gene: TRBD2
clone size: -
J gene: TRBJ2-3
CDR3 length: 16
CDR3 DNA: TGCGCCAGCTCTACTTGGAGGCTAGCGGCTACAGATACGCAGTATTTT
CDR3 protein: CASSTWRLAATDTQYF

V gene: TRBV7-8
D gene: TRBD1
clone size: few
J gene: TRBJ2-5
CDR3 length: 14
CDR3 DNA: TGTGCCAGCAGCGCGGACAGGAGTCGAGAGACCCAGTACTTC
CDR3 protein: CASSADRSRETQYF

V gene: TRBV27
D gene: -
clone size: few
J gene: TRBJ1-1
CDR3 length: 15
CDR3 DNA: TGTGCCAGCAGTTTATCGAAAGAGGGGATGGCTGAAGCTTTCTTT
CDR3 protein: CASSLSKEGMAEAFF